The 25 T cell receptor beta chains below come from one sample, sequenced in a study of blood T cell repertoires in COVID-19. Assay: immunoSEQ multiplex PCR; the TCRdb copy retains only in-frame clones and omits some. The sample has 300,000 to 450,000 clones; about nine tenths are singletons. The specimen sequenced was PBMCs or T cells enriched from blood (not recorded which). The receptors shown here come from a woman aged 30 to 39 who had been exposed to COVID-19.

The gene calls are TRBV18 and TRBJ1-6, with 12 bases that match TRBD1. The junction had 13 bases not matched to a gene; V was cut back by 3 bases and J by 7 bases. This CDR3 region has 19 residues. Germline V lookup: CDR1 KGHSH, CDR2 LQKENI. The CDR3 coding sequence is TGTGCCAGCTCACCGGCCCGCCCGGGACAGGGGGCGGGGAATTCACCCCTCCACTTT. Protein sequence: CASSPARPGQGAGNSPLHF. Based on the CDR3 plus reference TRBV18 and TRBJ1-6, the full variable domain is NAGVMQNPRHLVRRRGQEARLRCSPMKGHSHVYWYRQLPEEGLKFMVYLQKENIIDESGMPKERFSAEFPKEGPSILRIQQVVRGDSAAYFCASSPARPGQGAGNSPLHFGNGTRLTVT.

The chain combines TRBV5-5 with TRBJ1-5; D gene uncertain. CDR1 is SGHKS, CDR2 YYEKEE, per germline (reference sequence). This CDR3 spans 15 amino acids. V was cut by 0 bases and J by 0 bases, with 7 bases left in between. In DNA, the CDR3 is TGTGCCAGCAGCTTGGAGACACTTAGCAATCAGCCCCAGCATTTT. Protein product: CASSLETLSNQPQHF.

V and J are TRBV15 and TRBJ1-6; D is perhaps TRBD1 (6 bases). CDR1 LNHNV and CDR2 YYDKDF come from the germline V gene (reference sequence). The CDR3 runs 17 residues. The V end lost 0 bases, the J end lost 7 bases, and 16 bases lay between the germline ends. CDR3 DNA: TGTGCCACCAGCAGAGATGGAGTGAAAGGGGGAAATTCACCCCTCCACTTT. Translated, it gives CATSRDGVKGGNSPLHF.

This chain joins TRBV29-1 and TRBJ2-7; 11 bases are a match to TRBD2. The CDR3 length is 14 residues. The germline CDR1 and CDR2 sequences are SQVTM and ANQGSEA. J was trimmed by 2 bases and V by 4 bases; bases with no gene match: 4. The CDR3 DNA follows: TGCAGCGTTGTGGGTAGCGGGAGGGCCTACGAGCAGTACTTC. It translates to CSVVGSGRAYEQYF.

The chain couples TRBV12-3 or TRBV12-4 to TRBJ1-1; D unclear. This CDR3 region has 11 residues. Trimming pared 7 bases from V and 8 bases from J, leaving 11 bases between. CDR3 sequence: CASTRRAEAFF. CDR3 DNA: TGTGCCAGCACCCGGAGGGCAGAAGCTTTCTTT.

This clone has a handful of counts. The V and J genes are TRBV5-1 and TRBJ1-2, with D possibly TRBD1 on 5 matching bases. The CDR3 is made up of 14 amino acids. The germline V and J ends were trimmed by 0 bases and 6 bases, with 12 bases remaining between them. Germline CDR1 and CDR2: SGHRS and YFSETQ. The DNA of the CDR3 is TGCGCCAGCAGCTTGGAGGCAGGGTATCATGGCTACACCTTC. This encodes CASSLEAGYHGYTF.

The V gene is TRBV15, the J gene TRBJ1-6, with D unclear. In germline, CDR1 is LNHNV, CDR2 YYDKDF (reference sequence). This CDR3 comprises 15 residues. The V gene lost 0 bases and the J gene lost 7 bases, with 10 bases spanning the gap. The CDR3 region is CATSRDHAENSPLHF. CDR3 DNA sequence: TGTGCCACCAGCAGAGATCATGCCGAGAATTCACCCCTCCACTTT.

This clone was observed once. The chain uses TRBV28 and TRBJ1-4, with 8 positions matching TRBD1. Per the germline V gene, CDR1 is MDHEN and CDR2 is SYDVKM. J lost 6 bases, V lost 5 bases, and 11 bases had no gene match. There are 16 residues in the CDR3. The CDR3 nucleotides are TGTGCCAGCAGTCCACTGTACAGGGGGAGCGATGAAAAACTGTTTTTT. It codes for CASSPLYRGSDEKLFF.

The CDR3 sequence is CASSSRTGNYEQYF. DNA for the CDR3: TGTGCCAGCAGTTCTCGGACAGGGAACTACGAGCAGTACTTC. The rearrangement uses TRBV6-5 and TRBJ2-7, with 8 bases that match TRBD1. Looked up from germline, CDR1 is MNHEY and CDR2 is SVGAGI. The CDR3 is 14 amino acids. The J segment lost 3 bases and the V segment lost 4 bases, leaving 5 bases of the junction unmatched.

The rearrangement joins TRBV4-1 to TRBJ2-7, with TRBD1 identical over 7 bases. CDR3 length equals 17 residues. Trimming removed 0 bases from V and 5 bases from J; junction bases left unmatched: 13. The V gene's germline CDR1 is MGHRA and CDR2 YSYEKL. The CDR3 bases are TGCGCCAGCAGCCAAGAAAAATTAGGGGGCCCAGTCCACGAGCAGTACTTC. This sequence encodes CASSQEKLGGPVHEQYF.

In its sample, this clone was seen many times. This chain links TRBV29-1 with TRBJ1-1; TRBD1 is a possible D gene (6 bases). The V end was cut by 6 bases, the J end by 1 base, with 18 bases between. There are 15 residues in the CDR3. Germline CDR1 and CDR2: SQVTM and ANQGSEA. The CDR3 DNA follows: TGCAGCGTCTTTACCTGGGGGGGCTCGAACACTGAAGCTTTCTTT. Translated: CSVFTWGGSNTEAFF.

This clone was seen once. The V and J genes are TRBV9 and TRBJ1-2, with unresolved D. V was cut by 0 bases and J by 14 bases, with 14 bases left in between. There are 12 residues in the CDR3. CDR1 SGDLS and CDR2 YYNGEE come from the germline V gene. The CDR3 DNA is TGTGCCAGCAGCGTAGGGTCCGGAGGTCTAACCTTC. This gives the protein CASSVGSGGLTF.

This clone has just one count. The chain joins TRBV9 to TRBJ2-3, with 10 positions matching TRBD1. Germline CDR1 is SGDLS and CDR2 is YYNGEE. The CDR3 extends over 20 amino acids. V was pared by 3 bases and J by 1 base, with 17 bases of the junction left unmatched. The CDR3 coding sequence is TGTGCCAGCAGCGGACGCTCCCGGGACAGGGGAGGATCCGGCACAGATACGCAGTATTTT. Its protein is CASSGRSRDRGGSGTDTQYF.

CDR3 residues: CASSFAGPNQPQHF. Here the CDR3 DNA reads TGTGCCAGCAGTTTCGCGGGGCCGAATCAGCCCCAGCATTTT. V is TRBV27 and J is TRBJ1-5, with D perhaps matching TRBD1 (5 bases). CDR3 size: 14 residues. The ends were cut back, 3 bases at V and 4 bases at J, with 10 bases in the middle. Germline CDR1 and CDR2: MNHEY and SMNVEV (reference sequence).

In DNA form, the CDR3 reads TGTGCCAGTAGTATAGACCCCGGACAGCTCACTGAAGCTTTCTTT. This gives the protein CASSIDPGQLTEAFF. This sequence joins TRBV19 and TRBJ1-1; D possibly corresponds to TRBD1 (6 bases). Germline CDR1 reads LNHDA; CDR2 reads SQIVND (reference sequence). The CDR3 contains 15 residues. Trimming removed 0 bases from V and 4 bases from J, with 12 bases in between.

The chain links TRBV7-6 to TRBJ2-3; 10 bases agree with TRBD2. CDR3 length: 16 residues. With V trimmed by 4 bases and J by 1 base, 5 bases remained unmatched. Germline V gene data show CDR1 as SGHVS and CDR2 as FNYEAQ. CDR3 nucleotides: TGTGCCAGCAGCTCTAGCGGGAGCCTGGGCACAGATACGCAGTATTTT. Translating gives CASSSSGSLGTDTQYF.

In this sample, this clone turned up once. The chain uses TRBV5-1 and TRBJ1-6, with 8 bases fitting TRBD1. The CDR3 is 15 amino acids. Germline V gene lookup returns CDR1 SGHRS and CDR2 YFSETQ. Losses at the gene ends were 4 bases for V and 8 bases for J; bases not matched to a gene: 8. CDR3 residues: CASSVGTGVDSPLHF. The DNA of the CDR3 is TGCGCCAGCAGCGTAGGGACAGGTGTCGATTCACCCCTCCACTTT.

This clone was seen only once. The gene calls are TRBV3-1 (or the pseudogene TRBV3-2) and TRBJ1-2; no definite D call. The CDR3 is 13 amino acids. CDR1 LGHDT and CDR2 YNNKEL come from the germline V gene (reference sequence). Trimming took off 1 base at V and 6 bases at J, with 9 bases between the two ends. The CDR3 DNA sequence: TGTGCCAGCAGCCAAGGGGCAGGCGATGGCTACACCTTC. Its translation is CASSQGAGDGYTF.

The V call is TRBV7-9, the J call TRBJ1-1; D is uncertain. Germline V gene sequence: CDR1 SEHNR, CDR2 FQNEAQ (reference sequence). V was trimmed by 3 bases and J by 1 base, leaving 6 bases between them. CDR3 length: 13 residues. DNA of the CDR3: TGTGCCAGCAGCTTTACAGCGAACACTGAAGCTTTCTTT. Amino acids: CASSFTANTEAFF.

The chain carries TRBV12-3 or TRBV12-4 and TRBJ2-7; D not resolved. This CDR3 has 12 amino acids. The germline V and J ends were trimmed by 3 bases and 5 bases, with 8 bases remaining between them. This chain's CDR3 is CASSFSRNEQYF. The DNA for the CDR3 is TGTGCCAGCAGTTTCTCGAGGAACGAGCAGTACTTC.

The chain employs TRBV6-5 and TRBJ2-1; 7 bases agree with TRBD2. This CDR3 spans 15 amino acids. V lost 4 bases, J lost 7 bases, and 10 bases stayed unmatched. CDR1 MNHEY and CDR2 SVGAGI come from the germline V gene. The CDR3 DNA is TGTGCCAGCAGTTCCCTTGGCGGGAGAGCGAATGAGCAGTTCTTC. Its translation: CASSSLGGRANEQFF.

This clone appeared a single time. The chain couples TRBV5-1 to TRBJ2-7; 11 bases fit TRBD2. The length of the CDR3 is 14 residues. Germline CDR1 and CDR2: SGHRS and YFSETQ. Trimming cost V 4 bases and J 3 bases; bases outside gene matches: 3. CDR3: CASSRGTSGYEQYF. DNA of the CDR3: TGCGCCAGCAGCCGGGGGACTAGCGGCTACGAGCAGTACTTC.

The J gene is TRBJ1-6, the V gene TRBV27; the D gene is possibly TRBD1 (6 bases). The CDR3 consists of 14 residues. V lost 2 bases and J 11 bases, leaving 13 bases between the germline ends. Germline assignment: CDR1 MNHEY and CDR2 SMNVEV (reference sequence). As DNA, the CDR3 is TGTGCCAGCAGTTTAACACAGGGCTGGACACCCCTCCACTTT. This sequence encodes CASSLTQGWTPLHF.

V gene TRBV19 combines with J gene TRBJ2-7, with a tentative D call TRBD1 (6 bases). The CDR3 is 14 residues long. V was pared by 6 bases and J by 1 base, with 13 bases between. Germline V lookup: CDR1 LNHDA, CDR2 SQIVND (reference sequence). This CDR3 is CASRTNRESYEQYF. CDR3 DNA sequence: TGTGCCAGTAGAACAAACAGGGAGTCCTACGAGCAGTACTTC.

The V gene is TRBV19, the J gene TRBJ1-5, with TRBD1 matching 7 bases. CDR3 length equals 15 residues. The V and J ends lost 6 bases and 2 bases, in that order; junction bases with no gene match: 7. CDR1 is LNHDA and CDR2 is SQIVND in the germline V gene (reference sequence). CDR3 sequence: CASSDTTGGNQPQHF. As DNA, the CDR3 is TGTGCCAGTAGCGATACCACAGGGGGCAATCAGCCCCAGCATTTT.